This T cell receptor beta chain was recovered during a study of beta chain features in type 1 diabetes. Overall study context: Examination spanned around 110 million sorted cells from all samples. Overall study findings and caveats: Moderate but significant shortening of TCRB CDR3s was recorded in all four CD4+ subsets from Type 1 diabetes patients.

The whole isolated RNA underwent reverse transcription, so sequencing captured expressed TCRB transcripts. Repertoires were generated with immunoSEQ multiplex PCR, while TCRdb's copy carries only in-frame clones and drops some. The data contain more than 150,000 clones, less than 15% of them singletons. Cells sorted by CD45RO/CCR7/CD25/CD127/CD95/CD27 comprised CD4+ naive, central memory, regulatory and stem cell-like memory cells. The CDR3 extends over 17 amino acids. Germline loops: CDR1 SGHTA, CDR2 FQGNSA. Trimming pared 4 bases from V and 0 bases from J, leaving 16 bases between. This clone was observed a few times. Its specificity is unknown.

The origin of this receptor is a woman aged 18-29 years in good health. Source material: central memory CD4+ T cells from blood. The chain links TRBV7-2 to TRBJ1-5, with TRBD1 as a possible D gene (6 bases). The CDR3 region is CASSSGQNTYSNQPQHF. Here the CDR3 DNA reads TGTGCCAGCAGCTCTGGACAGAATACTTATAGCAATCAGCCCCAGCATTTT. The full variable domain, with the rest looked up from reference TRBV7-2 and TRBJ1-5, is GAGVSQSPSNKVTEKGKDVELRCDPISGHTALYWYRQSLGQGLEFLIYFQGNSAPDKSGLPSDRFSAERTGGSVSTLTIQRTQQEDSAVYLCASSSGQNTYSNQPQHFGDGTRLSIL.